This T cell receptor (beta chain) was identified in a study of T cells of healthy individuals (dated by TCRdb to the late 2010s). This clonotype appeared many times. The target of this receptor is not known. One base away there is no much larger clone; base qualities are not given. The CDR3 numbers 19 residues from cysteine through phenylalanine. Just CDR3 DNA is preserved here, 57 bases in frame from base 1. The germline V gene (reference sequence) provides CDR1 SEHNR and CDR2 FQNEAQ. Ends trimmed: V by 5 bases, J by 0 bases; bases unmatched to a gene: 12. Library preparation was by 5' RACE. Sequencing relied on an Illumina MiSeq. TCRdb passed the public sequencing reads through fastp at Q25 and MiXCR, retaining productive beta sequences. Rows are combined by CDR3 protein, so each entry shows the most common genes and DNA. The sample table records 85,000 to 100,000 distinct CDR3 sequences; 15% to 20% of these occur just once. Roughly 6.2% of the sample is held by the ten biggest clonotypes.

The chain couples TRBV7-9 to TRBJ2-2, and TRBD1 aligns with 10 junction nucleotides. This clonotype was sampled from a human donor in good health. The CDR3 protein: CASSAPDRGLYSNTGELFF. In nucleotides, the sequence is TGTGCCAGCAGCGCTCCTGACAGGGGGCTCTACTCGAACACCGGGGAGCTGTTTTTT.